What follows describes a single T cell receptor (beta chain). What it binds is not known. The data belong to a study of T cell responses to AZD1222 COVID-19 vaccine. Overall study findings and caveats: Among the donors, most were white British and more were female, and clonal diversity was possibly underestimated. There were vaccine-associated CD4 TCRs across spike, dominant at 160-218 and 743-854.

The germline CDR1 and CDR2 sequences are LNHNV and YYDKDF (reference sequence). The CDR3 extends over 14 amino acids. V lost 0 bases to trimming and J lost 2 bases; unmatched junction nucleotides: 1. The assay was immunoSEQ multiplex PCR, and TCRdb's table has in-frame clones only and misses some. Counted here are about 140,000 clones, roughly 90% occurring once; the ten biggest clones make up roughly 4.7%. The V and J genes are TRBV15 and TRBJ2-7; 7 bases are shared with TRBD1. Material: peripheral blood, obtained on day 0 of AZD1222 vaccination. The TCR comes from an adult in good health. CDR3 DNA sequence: TGTGCCACCAGCAGAGATCAGGGGGCCTACGAGCAGTACTTC. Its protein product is CATSRDQGAYEQYF.